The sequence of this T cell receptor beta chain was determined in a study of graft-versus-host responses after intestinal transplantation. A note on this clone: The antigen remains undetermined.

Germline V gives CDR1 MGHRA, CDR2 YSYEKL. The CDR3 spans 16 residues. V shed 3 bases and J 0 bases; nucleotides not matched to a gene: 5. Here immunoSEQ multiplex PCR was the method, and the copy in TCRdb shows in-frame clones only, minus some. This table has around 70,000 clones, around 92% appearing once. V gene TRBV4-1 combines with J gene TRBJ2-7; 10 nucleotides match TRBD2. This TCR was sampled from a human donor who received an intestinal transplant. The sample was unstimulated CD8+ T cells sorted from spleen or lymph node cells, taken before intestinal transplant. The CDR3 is CASSQSGLASSYEQYF. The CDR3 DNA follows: TGCGCCAGCAGCCAGTCGGGACTAGCGAGCTCCTACGAGCAGTACTTC.